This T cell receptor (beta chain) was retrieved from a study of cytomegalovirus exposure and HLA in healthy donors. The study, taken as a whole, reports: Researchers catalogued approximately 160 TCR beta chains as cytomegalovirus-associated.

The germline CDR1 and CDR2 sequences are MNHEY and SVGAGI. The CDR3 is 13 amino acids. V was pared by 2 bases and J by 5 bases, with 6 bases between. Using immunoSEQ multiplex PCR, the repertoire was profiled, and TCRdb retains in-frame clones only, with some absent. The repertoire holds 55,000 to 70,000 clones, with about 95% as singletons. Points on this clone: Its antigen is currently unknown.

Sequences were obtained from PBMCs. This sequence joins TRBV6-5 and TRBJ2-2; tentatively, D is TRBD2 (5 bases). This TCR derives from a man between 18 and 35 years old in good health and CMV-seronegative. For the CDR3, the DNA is TGTGCCAGCAGTTACCCGGGGACCGGGGAGCTGTTTTTT. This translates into CASSYPGTGELFF.